Shown below are 20 T cell receptor beta chains from a single sample sequenced in a study of T-cell memory formation after mild COVID-19. TCRdb called the 5' RACE reads again in MiXCR, with one record for every CDR3 protein. The sample shows more than 250,000 distinct CDR3 sequences, about 20% of them seen only once. What was sequenced was PBMCs or a T cell subset sorted from them (not recorded which). These receptors all come from a young man who had mild COVID-19 (a few samples of this study predate the infection). Cell type and time point are not known.

This clonotype was picked up a small number of times. The gene calls are TRBV12-3 or TRBV12-4 and TRBJ2-3; 8 bases align to TRBD2. This CDR3 comprises 20 residues. V lost 6 bases, J lost 6 bases, and 26 bases stayed unmatched. CDR3 region: CASSGVPGGAGSPFWDTQYF. CDR3 sequence (DNA): TGTGCCAGCAGCGGTGTCCCGGGAGGGGCGGGGTCACCTTTCTGGGATACGCAGTATTTT.

The table lists this clonotype with a few counts. The V gene is TRBV29-1, the J gene TRBJ2-4; the match to TRBD1 covers 11 bases. In germline, CDR1 is SQVTM, CDR2 ANQGSEA. The CDR3 runs to 15 residues. The junction had 3 bases not matched to a gene; V was cut back by 4 bases and J by 1 base. The CDR3 is CSVVGDRGAKNIQYF. CDR3 nucleotides: TGCAGCGTTGTTGGGGACAGGGGGGCCAAAAACATTCAGTACTTC.

The sample holds a few counts of this clonotype. The chain has TRBV7-8 and TRBJ1-1; D remains ambiguous. The CDR3 length is 14 residues. Looked up from germline, CDR1 is SGHVS and CDR2 is FQNEAQ. The germline V and J ends were trimmed by 4 bases and 0 bases, with 9 bases remaining between them. CDR3 nucleotide sequence: TGTGCCAGCAGCTCTCTTCTAGTGAACACTGAAGCTTTCTTT. Protein product: CASSSLLVNTEAFF.

The chain joins TRBV4-2 to TRBJ2-5; either TRBD1 or TRBD2 may fit D (7 bases each). The germline V gene encodes CDR1 LGHNA and CDR2 YNFKEQ. CDR3 size: 17 residues. Deletions cut 3 bases from V and 3 bases from J, with 20 bases between. In DNA, the CDR3 is TGTGCCAGCAGCCACGAGAGGGGGCGGGGGTCAGAAGAGACCCAGTACTTC. Its translation: CASSHERGRGSEETQYF.

The sample holds a few counts of this clonotype. The chain has TRBV3-1 and TRBJ2-7; no reliable D call. Per the germline V gene, CDR1 is LGHDT and CDR2 is YNNKEL (reference sequence). The CDR3 is made up of 13 amino acids. V lost 4 bases, J lost 5 bases, and 12 bases lay in between. The CDR3 nucleotides read TGTGCCAGCAGCCTCCATAATCTCCACGAGCAGTACTTC. It specifies CASSLHNLHEQYF.

This clonotype was observed a handful of times. Relative to the germline gene, one junction end is altered; a read error may explain this. The rearrangement uses TRBV10-3 and TRBJ2-1; no definite D call. Looked up from germline, CDR1 is ENHRY and CDR2 is SYGVKD. This CDR3 comprises 13 residues. The CDR3 DNA follows: TGTGCCATCAATGAGTTTCCCTACAATGAGCAGTTCTTC. This sequence encodes CAINEFPYNEQFF.

The chain recombines TRBV6-1 with TRBJ2-3; 7 nucleotides agree with TRBD2. Germline V gene lookup returns CDR1 MNHNS and CDR2 SASEGT. The CDR3 covers 14 residues. V trimming: 5 bases; J trimming: 2 bases; junction bases outside the gene matches: 4. CDR3 sequence reads: CASSPGTTTDTQYF. For the CDR3, the DNA is TGTGCCAGCAGTCCCGGGACTACCACAGATACGCAGTATTTT.

The rearrangement links TRBV5-1 to TRBJ2-5; either TRBD1 or TRBD2 may fit D (6 bases each). CDR3 length: 16 residues. V was shortened by 0 bases and J by 5 bases, with 17 bases between the two germline ends. CDR1 is SGHRS, CDR2 YFSETQ, per germline. The CDR3 is CASSLDGGQRGETQYF. Written as DNA, the CDR3 is TGCGCCAGCAGCTTGGATGGAGGGCAAAGGGGGGAGACCCAGTACTTC.

This chain links TRBV5-1 with TRBJ1-3, with 9 bases identical to TRBD1. With V trimmed by 4 bases and J by 0 bases, 5 bases remained unmatched. Germline CDR1 is SGHRS and CDR2 is YFSETQ. The CDR3 contains 16 residues. CDR3: CASSQDRGDSGNTIYF. The CDR3 DNA reads as TGCGCCAGCAGCCAAGACAGGGGGGACTCTGGAAACACCATATATTTT.

This clonotype has ten or more counts. This sequence joins TRBV6-4 and TRBJ2-3, with 12 bases that match TRBD2. CDR1 and CDR2 from the germline V gene are MRHNA and SNTAGT. V shed 4 bases, J shed 5 bases, and the junction held 4 bases outside the gene matches. The CDR3 extends over 15 amino acids. The chain's CDR3 is CASSVLAGGGDTQYF. The CDR3 nucleotides read TGTGCCAGCAGTGTACTAGCGGGGGGTGGAGATACGCAGTATTTT.

The V and J genes are TRBV6-5 and TRBJ2-7; D is ambiguous. This CDR3 is built from 14 residues. The germline gives CDR1 MNHEY, CDR2 SVGAGI. Trimming removed 0 bases from V and 2 bases from J, with 8 bases in between. The CDR3 region has the DNA TGTGCCAGCAGTTACTCCGGCGGAACCTACGAGCAGTACGTC. Protein product: CASSYSGGTYEQYV.

This clonotype was detected a few times. The genes are TRBV5-1 and TRBJ2-2, with unresolved D. Germline V lookup: CDR1 SGHRS, CDR2 YFSETQ. V lost 5 bases and J 4 bases, leaving 18 bases between the germline ends. The CDR3 is 16 residues long. CDR3 nucleotide sequence: TGCGCCAGCAGTTATATTGATGGTTTTCTCACCGGGGAGCTGTTTTTT. Protein product: CASSYIDGFLTGELFF. Looking up the rest from reference TRBV5-1 and TRBJ2-2 gives the full variable domain: KAGVTQTPRYLIKTRGQQVTLSCSPISGHRSVSWYQQTPGQGLQFLFEYFSETQRNKGNFPGRFSGRQFSNSRSEMNVSTLELGDSALYLCASSYIDGFLTGELFFGEGSRLTVL.

The V call is TRBV6-6, the J call TRBJ2-1, with 8 bases that match TRBD1. The CDR3 covers 13 residues. The V gene's germline CDR1 is MNHNY and CDR2 SVGAGI (reference sequence). Trimming cost V 7 bases and J 9 bases; bases outside gene matches: 8. The CDR3 here is CASKDRAEREQFF. The CDR3 region has the DNA TGTGCCAGCAAGGACAGGGCCGAGCGTGAGCAGTTCTTC.

The chain couples TRBV7-9 to TRBJ1-3; D is unresolved. CDR1 is SEHNR and CDR2 is FQNEAQ in the germline V gene (reference sequence). The length of the CDR3 is 14 residues. Trimming removed 1 base at V and 0 bases at J, with 4 bases between. Written as DNA, the CDR3 is TGTGCCAGCAGCTTAGGTTACTCTGGAAACACCATATATTTT. It translates to CASSLGYSGNTIYF.

A few counts support this clonotype. The chain carries TRBV7-9 and TRBJ1-1, with TRBD1 matching 10 bases. The ends lost 5 bases at V and 2 bases at J; junction bases unmatched: 11. The CDR3 sequence is 17 residues long. Germline V gives CDR1 SEHNR, CDR2 FQNEAQ (reference sequence). CDR3 amino acids: CASSESGGQGGNTEAFF. The CDR3 nucleotides are TGTGCCAGCAGCGAGAGCGGCGGACAGGGGGGAAACACTGAAGCTTTCTTT.

This clonotype was seen only a few times. The chain couples TRBV7-9 to TRBJ2-7; no firm D call. Trimming stripped 0 bases from V and 3 bases from J, with 15 bases between. Germline values: CDR1 SEHNR, CDR2 FQNEAQ (reference sequence). The CDR3 is made up of 16 amino acids. CDR3 sequence (DNA): TGTGCCAGCAGCTTAGCTCCTCTTGGGCTATTCTACGAGCAGTACTTC. This sequence encodes CASSLAPLGLFYEQYF.

The chain joins TRBV10-1 to TRBJ2-7; TRBD1 is a possible D gene (6 bases). Germline V gene data show CDR1 as WNHNN and CDR2 as SYGVQD (reference sequence). This CDR3 region has 13 residues. V was trimmed by 5 bases and J by 1 base, leaving 9 bases between them. CDR3 residues: CASSWTDSYEQYV. The CDR3 bases are TGCGCCAGCAGTTGGACAGATTCCTACGAGCAGTACGTC.

This clonotype was recorded a few times. The genes are TRBV10-3 and TRBJ1-1; D is uncertain. Trimming stripped 7 bases from V and 0 bases from J, with 15 bases between. This CDR3 is built from 15 residues. CDR1 and CDR2 from the germline V gene are ENHRY and SYGVKD. CDR3 DNA: TGTGCCATCACCAAGGACGGGGTTATGAACACTGAAGCTTTCTTT. Translation: CAITKDGVMNTEAFF.

This clonotype was observed a handful of times. This sequence joins TRBV29-1 and TRBJ1-4; TRBD1 might be the D (5 bases). Germline V gene lookup returns CDR1 SQVTM and CDR2 ANQGSEA. CDR3 length: 13 residues. V lost 1 base and J lost 11, with 14 bases in between. The CDR3 sequence is CSVEGLVQGKLFF. Here the CDR3 DNA reads TGCAGCGTTGAAGGGTTGGTCCAGGGTAAACTGTTTTTT.

The chain uses TRBV7-2 and TRBJ2-5; D may be TRBD1 or TRBD2 (5 bases each). CDR3 size: 13 residues. Germline assignment: CDR1 SGHTA and CDR2 FQGNSA. V gave up 4 bases and J gave up 7 bases, with 13 bases separating them. The CDR3, as DNA: TGTGCCAGCAGCTCAATGACTGGGGGGACCCAGTACTTC. Amino acid sequence: CASSSMTGGTQYF.